This record looks at one T cell receptor (beta chain) sequence and its context. Its matching antigen is unknown. The sample is drawn from a study of cytomegalovirus exposure and HLA in healthy donors. Study at large: The same platform was used for the roughly 120 validation repertoires as for the approximately 630 first-cohort repertoires, as reported in a later analysis. General observations from the study: That first-cohort TCR clusters tended to co-occur in the approximately 120 validation repertoires was found in a later analysis.

The CDR3 runs 17 residues. With 0 bases removed from V and 0 bases from J, the gap between germline ends came to 11 bases. Germline V gene lookup returns CDR1 LNHNV and CDR2 YYDKDF (reference sequence). The repertoire was sequenced with immunoSEQ multiplex PCR; TCRdb's copy has only in-frame clones and lacks some. This sample yields hundreds of thousands of clones, of which more than 75% are seen a single time; about 0.9% belongs to the top ten. The sequenced material came from PBMCs. The chain has TRBV15 and TRBJ1-4; D gene unclear. This receptor was obtained from a woman between 18 and 29 years old in good health and CMV-seronegative. Here the CDR3 reads CATSRDLASTTNEKLFF. The CDR3 DNA is TGTGCCACCAGCAGAGATTTAGCAAGCACAACTAATGAAAAACTGTTTTTT.